The sequence of this T cell receptor (beta chain) was determined in a study of cytomegalovirus exposure and HLA in healthy donors. This CDR3 has 13 amino acids. The trim removed 5 bases at V and 4 bases at J, leaving 2 bases unmatched. CDR1 and CDR2 from the germline V gene are SGHTA and FQGTGA. This clone has only one observation. This same CDR3 is encoded by further DNA sequences in the sample. PCR used 60 Vbeta primers and 13 Jbeta primers. The table came from immunoSEQ multiplex PCR; TCRdb's copy has only in-frame clones and leaves some out. This sample has 200,000 or so clones, with roughly 80% found just once.

This clonotype originated in a man aged 30 to 39 in good health and CMV-seronegative. The chain uses TRBV7-3 and TRBJ2-7; 10 positions agree with TRBD1. Input material: PBMCs. CDR3 protein: CASSPGQGYEQYF. DNA for the CDR3: TGTGCCAGCAGCCCGGGACAGGGGTACGAGCAGTACTTC. The variable domain in full, with the rest retrieved from reference TRBV7-3 and TRBJ2-7, is GAGVSQTPSNKVTEKGKYVELRCDPISGHTALYWYRQSLGQGPEFLIYFQGTGAADDSGLPNDRFFAVRPEGSVSTLKIQRTERGDSAVYLCASSPGQGYEQYFGPGTRLTVT.